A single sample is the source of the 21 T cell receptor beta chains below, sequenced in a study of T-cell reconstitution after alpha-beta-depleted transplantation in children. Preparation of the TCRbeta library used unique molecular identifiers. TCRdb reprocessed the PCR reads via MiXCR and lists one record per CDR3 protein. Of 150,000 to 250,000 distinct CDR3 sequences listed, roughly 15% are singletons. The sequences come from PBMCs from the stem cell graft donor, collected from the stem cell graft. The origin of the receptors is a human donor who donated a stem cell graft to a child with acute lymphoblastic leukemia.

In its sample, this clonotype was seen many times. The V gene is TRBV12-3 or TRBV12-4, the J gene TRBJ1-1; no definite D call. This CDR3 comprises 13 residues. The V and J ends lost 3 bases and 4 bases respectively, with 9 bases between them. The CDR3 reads CASSFSGPTEAFF. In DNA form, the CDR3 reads TGTGCCAGCAGTTTCTCAGGTCCCACTGAAGCTTTCTTT.

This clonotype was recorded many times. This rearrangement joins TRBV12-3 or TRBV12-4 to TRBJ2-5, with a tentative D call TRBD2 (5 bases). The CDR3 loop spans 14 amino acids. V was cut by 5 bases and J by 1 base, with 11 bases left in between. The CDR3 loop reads CASSPGLVQETQYF. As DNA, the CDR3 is TGTGCCAGCAGTCCAGGACTCGTCCAAGAGACCCAGTACTTC.

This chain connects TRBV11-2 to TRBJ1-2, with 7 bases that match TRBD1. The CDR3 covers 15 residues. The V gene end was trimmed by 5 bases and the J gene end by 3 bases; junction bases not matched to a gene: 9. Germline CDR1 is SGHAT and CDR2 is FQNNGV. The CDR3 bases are TGTGCCAGCAGCCGGACCCTCGACAGGGACTATGGCTACACCTTC. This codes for CASSRTLDRDYGYTF.

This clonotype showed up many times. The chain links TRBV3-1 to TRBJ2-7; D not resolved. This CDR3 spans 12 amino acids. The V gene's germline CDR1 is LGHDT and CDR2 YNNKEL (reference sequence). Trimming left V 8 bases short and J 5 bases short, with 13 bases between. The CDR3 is CASGPRFDEQYF. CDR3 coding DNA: TGTGCCAGCGGCCCACGGTTTGACGAGCAGTACTTC.

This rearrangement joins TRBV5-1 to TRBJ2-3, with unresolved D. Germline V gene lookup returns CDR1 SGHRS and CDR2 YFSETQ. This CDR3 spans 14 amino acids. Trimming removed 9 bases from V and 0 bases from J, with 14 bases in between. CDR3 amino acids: CATGERYSTDTQYF. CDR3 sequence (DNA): TGCGCCACCGGTGAGCGCTATAGCACAGATACGCAGTATTTT. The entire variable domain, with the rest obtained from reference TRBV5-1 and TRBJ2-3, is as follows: KAGVTQTPRYLIKTRGQQVTLSCSPISGHRSVSWYQQTPGQGLQFLFEYFSETQRNKGNFPGRFSGRQFSNSRSEMNVSTLELGDSALYLCATGERYSTDTQYFGPGTRLTVL.

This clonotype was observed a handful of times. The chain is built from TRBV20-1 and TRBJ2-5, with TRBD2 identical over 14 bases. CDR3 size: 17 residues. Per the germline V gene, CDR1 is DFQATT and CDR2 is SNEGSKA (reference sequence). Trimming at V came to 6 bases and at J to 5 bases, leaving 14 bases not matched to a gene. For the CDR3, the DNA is TGCAGTGCCCAGACTAGCGGGAGGGCATGGATCGGGGAGACCCAGTACTTC. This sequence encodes CSAQTSGRAWIGETQYF.

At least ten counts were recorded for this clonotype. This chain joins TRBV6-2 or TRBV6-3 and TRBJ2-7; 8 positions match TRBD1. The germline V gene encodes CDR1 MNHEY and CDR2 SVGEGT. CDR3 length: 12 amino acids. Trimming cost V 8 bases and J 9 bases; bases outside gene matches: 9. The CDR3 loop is CASGWTGNTQYF. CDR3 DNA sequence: TGTGCCAGCGGGTGGACAGGGAATACGCAGTACTTC.

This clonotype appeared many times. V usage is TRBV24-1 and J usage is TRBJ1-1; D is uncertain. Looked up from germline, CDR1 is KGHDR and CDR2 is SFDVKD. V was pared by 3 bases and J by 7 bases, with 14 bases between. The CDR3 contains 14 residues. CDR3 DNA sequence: TGTGCCACCAGTGATCCTATGTCCCCATATGAAGCTTTCTTT. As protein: CATSDPMSPYEAFF.

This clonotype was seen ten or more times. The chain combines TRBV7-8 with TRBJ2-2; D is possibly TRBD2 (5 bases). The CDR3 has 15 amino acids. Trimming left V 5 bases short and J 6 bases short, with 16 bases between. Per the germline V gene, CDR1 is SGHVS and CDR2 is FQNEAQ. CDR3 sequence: CASSRGGGWAGELFF. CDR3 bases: TGTGCCAGCAGCCGCGGCGGAGGTTGGGCCGGGGAGCTGTTTTTT.

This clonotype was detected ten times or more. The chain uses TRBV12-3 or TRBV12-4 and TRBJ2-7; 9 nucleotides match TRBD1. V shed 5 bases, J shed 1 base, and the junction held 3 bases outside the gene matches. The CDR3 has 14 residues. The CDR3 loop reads CASSAGTGSYEQYF. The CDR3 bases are TGTGCCAGCAGTGCCGGGACAGGGTCCTACGAGCAGTACTTC.

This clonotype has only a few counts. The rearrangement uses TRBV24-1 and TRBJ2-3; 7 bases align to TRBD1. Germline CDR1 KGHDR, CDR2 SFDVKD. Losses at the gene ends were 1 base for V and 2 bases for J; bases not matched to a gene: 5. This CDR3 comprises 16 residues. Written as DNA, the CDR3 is TGTGCCACCAGTGATTTTACAGGGGCAAACACAGATACGCAGTATTTT. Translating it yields CATSDFTGANTDTQYF.

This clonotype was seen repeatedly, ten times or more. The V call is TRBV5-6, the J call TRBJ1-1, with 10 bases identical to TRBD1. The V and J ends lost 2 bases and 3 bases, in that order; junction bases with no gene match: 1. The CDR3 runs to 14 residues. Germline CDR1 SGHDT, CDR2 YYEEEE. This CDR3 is CASSFGTGDTEAFF. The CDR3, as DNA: TGTGCCAGCAGCTTCGGGACAGGGGACACTGAAGCTTTCTTT.

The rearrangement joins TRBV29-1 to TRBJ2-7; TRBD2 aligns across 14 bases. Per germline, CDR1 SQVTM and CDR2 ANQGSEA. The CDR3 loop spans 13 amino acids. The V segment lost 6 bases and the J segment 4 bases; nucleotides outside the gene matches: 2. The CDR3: CSVGLAGVYEQYF. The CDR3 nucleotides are TGCAGCGTGGGACTAGCGGGAGTGTACGAGCAGTACTTC.

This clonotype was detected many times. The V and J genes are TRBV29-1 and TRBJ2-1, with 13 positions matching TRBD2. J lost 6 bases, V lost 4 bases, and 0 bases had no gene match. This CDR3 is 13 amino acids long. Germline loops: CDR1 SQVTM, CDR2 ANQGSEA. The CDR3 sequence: CSVGLAGGNEQFF. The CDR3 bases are TGCAGCGTTGGACTAGCGGGAGGCAATGAGCAGTTCTTC.

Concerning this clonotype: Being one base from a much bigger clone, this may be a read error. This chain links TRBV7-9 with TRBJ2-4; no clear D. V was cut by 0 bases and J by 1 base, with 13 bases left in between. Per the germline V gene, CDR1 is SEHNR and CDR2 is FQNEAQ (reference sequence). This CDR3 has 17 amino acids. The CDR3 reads CASSLASAAWAKNIQYF. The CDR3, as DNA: TGTGCCAGCAGCTTAGCGAGCGCCGCCTGGGCCAAAAACATTCAGTACTTC.

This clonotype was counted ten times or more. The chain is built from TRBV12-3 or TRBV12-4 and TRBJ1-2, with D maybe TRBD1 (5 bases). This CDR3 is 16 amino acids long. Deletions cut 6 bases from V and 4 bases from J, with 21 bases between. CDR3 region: CASRTRQKTQGYGYTF. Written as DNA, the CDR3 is TGTGCCAGCAGGACCCGACAGAAGACCCAAGGCTATGGCTACACCTTC.

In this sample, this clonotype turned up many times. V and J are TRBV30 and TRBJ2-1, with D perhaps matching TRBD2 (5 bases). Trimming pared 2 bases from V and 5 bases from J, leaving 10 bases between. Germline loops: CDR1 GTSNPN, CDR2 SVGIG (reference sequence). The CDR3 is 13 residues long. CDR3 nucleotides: TGTGCCTGGAGTCTTGGTAGCGACAATGAGCAGTTCTTC. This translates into CAWSLGSDNEQFF.

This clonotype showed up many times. The CDR3 sequence: CASSLEVGAGYNEQFF. The DNA for the CDR3 is TGCGCCAGCAGCTTGGAGGTGGGAGCGGGATACAATGAGCAGTTCTTC. The V and J genes are TRBV5-1 and TRBJ2-1; TRBD2 matches 7 bases. Per germline, CDR1 SGHRS and CDR2 YFSETQ. V dropped 0 bases and J dropped 4; count of bases not matched to a gene: 7. The CDR3 length is 16 residues.

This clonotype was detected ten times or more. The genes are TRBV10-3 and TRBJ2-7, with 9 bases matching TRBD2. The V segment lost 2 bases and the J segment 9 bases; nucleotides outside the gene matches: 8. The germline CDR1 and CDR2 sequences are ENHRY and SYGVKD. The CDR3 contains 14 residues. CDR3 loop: CAISEGERGVLQYF. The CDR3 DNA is TGTGCCATCAGTGAGGGCGAGCGGGGGGTCTTGCAGTACTTC.

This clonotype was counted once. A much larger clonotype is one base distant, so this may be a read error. CDR3 in amino acids: CASSSQNRETQYF. For the CDR3, the DNA is TGCGCCAGCAGCTCTCAGAACCGAGAGACCCAGTACTTC. This chain uses TRBV5-1 with TRBJ2-5; D is ambiguous. V was shortened by 3 bases and J by 4 bases, with 10 bases between the two germline ends. The CDR3 is 13 residues long. The germline gives CDR1 SGHRS, CDR2 YFSETQ.

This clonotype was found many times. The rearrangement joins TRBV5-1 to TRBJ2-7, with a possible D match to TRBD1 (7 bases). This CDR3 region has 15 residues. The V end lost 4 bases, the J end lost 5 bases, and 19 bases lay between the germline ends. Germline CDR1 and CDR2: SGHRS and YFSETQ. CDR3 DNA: TGCGCCAGCAGCCGTACAGGGGACTTAGACCACGAGCAGTACTTC. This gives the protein CASSRTGDLDHEQYF.